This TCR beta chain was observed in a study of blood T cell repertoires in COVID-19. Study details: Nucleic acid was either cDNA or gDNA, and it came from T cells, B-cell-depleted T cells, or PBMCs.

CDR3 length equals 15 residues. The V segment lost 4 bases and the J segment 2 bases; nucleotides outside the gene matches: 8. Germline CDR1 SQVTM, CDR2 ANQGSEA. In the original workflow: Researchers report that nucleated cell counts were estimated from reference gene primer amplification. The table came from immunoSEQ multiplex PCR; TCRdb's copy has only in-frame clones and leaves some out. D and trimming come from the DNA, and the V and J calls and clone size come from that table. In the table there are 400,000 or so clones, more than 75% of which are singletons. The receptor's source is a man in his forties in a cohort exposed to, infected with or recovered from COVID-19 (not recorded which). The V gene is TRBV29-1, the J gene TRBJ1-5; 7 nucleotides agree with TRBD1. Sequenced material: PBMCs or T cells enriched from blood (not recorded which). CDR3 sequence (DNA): TGCAGCGTTGTGGTAGGGGGCAATGGCAATCAGCCCCAGCATTTT. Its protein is CSVVVGGNGNQPQHF.